One sample yielded the 3 T cell receptor beta chains listed below, sequenced in a study of molecular identifiers for immune sequencing clone quantification. In TCRdb, the PCR reads were re-called with MiXCR into one record per CDR3 protein. The sample lists about 640,000 distinct CDR3 sequences, around 20% occurring once. Sequencing input: naive CD8+ T cells from blood, with Jurkat cell RNA spiked in. Documented subset: FACS-sorted CD8+CD4-CCR7+CD45RA+ naive T cells. The origin of the receptors is a human donor in good health. Some libraries in this study had Jurkat cell RNA spiked in.

Comment on this clonotype: A read error may explain this, as a much larger clone is one base away. The V gene is TRBV11-2, the J gene TRBJ2-3, with 11 bases that match TRBD2. Looked up from germline, CDR1 is SGHAT and CDR2 is FQNNGV. This CDR3 spans 20 amino acids. The CDR3: CASSPDGSSGGPLSIDTQYF. CDR3 DNA: TGTGCCAGCAGCCCGGACGGGTCTAGCGGGGGGCCGCTGAGCATAGATACGCAGTATTTT. Full variable domain (outside the CDR3, taken from reference TRBV11-2 and TRBJ2-3): EAGVAQSPRYKIIEKRQSVAFWCNPISGHATLYWYQQILGQGPKLLIQFQNNGVVDDSQLPKDRFSAERLKGVDSTLKIQPAKLEDSAVYLCASSPDGSSGGPLSIDTQYFGPGTRLTVL.

The chain combines TRBV7-3 with TRBJ2-1, with 9 bases that match TRBD2. Germline CDR1 reads SGHTA; CDR2 reads FQGTGA. CDR3 size: 16 residues. Unmatched junction bases numbered 7, after V lost 2 bases and J lost 5 bases. CDR3 amino acids: CASSLSLAGLNNEQFF. The CDR3 nucleotides are TGTGCCAGCAGCTTATCCCTAGCGGGACTTAACAATGAGCAGTTCTTC.

There are many counts of this clonotype. The rearrangement uses TRBV27 and TRBJ2-1, with 7 bases aligning to TRBD1. The V and J ends lost 0 bases and 5 bases, in that order; junction bases with no gene match: 1. CDR1 MNHEY and CDR2 SMNVEV come from the germline V gene (reference sequence). This CDR3 comprises 14 residues. The CDR3 DNA follows: TGTGCCAGCAGTTTATCAGGGGGCGACAATGAGCAGTTCTTC. This codes for CASSLSGGDNEQFF.